This T cell receptor (beta chain) was documented in a study of blood T cell repertoires in COVID-19. CDR1 is LGHDT and CDR2 is YNNKEL in the germline V gene (reference sequence). The CDR3 sequence is 14 residues long. Trimming took 8 bases from V and 1 from J, leaving 11 bases between them. Measured with immunoSEQ multiplex PCR; TCRdb has only the in-frame clones, and not every one. Of around 220,000 clones in the sample, around 87% are singletons; the top ten hold roughly 10%. The Seattle site enrolled patients during active infection and followed them longitudinally. This TCR derives from a woman aged 50 to 60 with COVID-19, enrolled during active disease. V and J are TRBV3-1 (or the pseudogene TRBV3-2) and TRBJ2-2; the D gene is possibly TRBD2 (6 bases). The sequenced material came from peripheral blood. CDR3 protein: CASSGLLNTGELFF. As DNA, the CDR3 is TGTGCCAGCTCGGGACTCCTGAACACCGGGGAGCTGTTTTTT.